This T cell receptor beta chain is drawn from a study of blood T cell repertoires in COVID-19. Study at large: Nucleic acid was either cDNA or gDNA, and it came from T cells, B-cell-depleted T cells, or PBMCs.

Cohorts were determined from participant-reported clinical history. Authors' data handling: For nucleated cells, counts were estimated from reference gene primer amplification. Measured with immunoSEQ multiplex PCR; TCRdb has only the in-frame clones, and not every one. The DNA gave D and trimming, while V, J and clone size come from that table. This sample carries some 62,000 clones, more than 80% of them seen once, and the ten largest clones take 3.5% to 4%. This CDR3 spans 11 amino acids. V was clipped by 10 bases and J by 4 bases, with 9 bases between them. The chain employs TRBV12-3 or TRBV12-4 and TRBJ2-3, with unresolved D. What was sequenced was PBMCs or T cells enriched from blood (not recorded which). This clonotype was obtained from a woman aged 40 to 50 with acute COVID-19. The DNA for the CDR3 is TGTGCCACCTCCCGGGCAGATACGCAGTATTTT. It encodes CATSRADTQYF.